This TCR beta chain was observed in a study of GPR56 and killer-like receptors on CD4 memory cells (dated by TCRdb to between 2019 and 2020). Turning to the overall study: According to the study's proposal, human CD4+ memory T-cell differentiation and cytokine production potential are marked by the progressive acquisition of KLRB1, KLRG1, GPR56 and then KLRF1. Healthy blood donors in the study were described as age-matched to the liver disease patients, whose median age was 68 years. Broader findings and caveats from the paper: Low clonal frequency was observed in the marker-negative population, and a progressive increase in clonal frequency, with a corresponding decrease in TCRbeta diversity, was observed along the proposed pathway. Overlap of TCR repertoires was observed especially between the late populations 4 and 5, and partly population 3. Rather than covering full repertoires, the diversity and similarity analyses were limited to the 100 most expanded clones in each population. Clones dominating late populations 4 and 5 were also found in early populations 1 and 2, which the authors took as evidence for linear differentiation.

From its cysteine to its phenylalanine, the CDR3 spans 15 amino acids. No DNA accompanies this entry. The germline V gene specifies MNHNS as CDR1 and SASEGT as CDR2. The sample was run on an Illumina HiSeq 2500. To build sequencing libraries, a previously published PCR protocol was used to amplify the recombined TCRbeta locus. Processing in the source paper ran as follows. Any read whose average quality score fell below 30 was discarded, and IMSEQ was used to process the reads that remained. Clonotypes were defined by Vbeta gene, Jbeta gene and CDR3 amino acid sequence. Repertoire overlap between populations was quantified with the Morisita-Horn index computed on the top 100 expanded clones. Renyi diversity profiles calculated on the top 100 expanded clones were used to evaluate clonal diversity. One entry per CDR3 protein sequence results from the TCRdb reprocessing of the reads, with DNA left out. Clone size and V and J calls follow TCRdb, not the original study. The table for this sample shows over 2,000 distinct CDR3 sequences. Around 5.3% of the sample is in the top ten clones.

Before TCRbeta sequencing, fluorescence-activated cell sorting was used to enrich five KLR/GPR56-defined CD4+ populations. To test whether memory differentiation follows a linear pathway, the researchers sequenced TCRbeta repertoires from five CD4+ T-cell subsets, each defined by expression of KLRB1, KLRG1, GPR56 and KLRF1. TCR-sequenced cells came from peripheral blood of healthy control individuals, reported as five donors in the TCRbeta analysis figure. Heparinized peripheral blood was collected, and every sample was processed within one hour of being retrieved. To isolate peripheral blood mononuclear cells, blood was diluted 1:2 in PBS and put through Biocoll density gradient centrifugation at room temperature. CD4+ T cells were enriched from freshly isolated PBMCs by magnetic sorting with anti-CD4 MicroBeads before flow sorting. A BD FACSAria II was used to sort CD4+ T cells, enriched from the PBMCs of healthy donors, according to marker expression. For surface staining, the researchers used Miltenyi Biotec antibodies: anti-KLRB1 clone 191B8, anti-KLRF1 clone 4A4.D10 and anti-KLRG1 clone REA261.

Without a recorded count, this clonotype is taken to be large (0.1 to 1%) from its frequency. Its antigen remains undetermined. Source material: memory CD4+ T cells from blood. The sequence links TRBV6-1 to TRBJ2-3; the D call of TRBD1 rests on TCRdb alone, since no DNA is present to check it. This TCR was sampled from a human donor in good health. For the CDR3, the sequence is CASSDGGRSTDTQYF.